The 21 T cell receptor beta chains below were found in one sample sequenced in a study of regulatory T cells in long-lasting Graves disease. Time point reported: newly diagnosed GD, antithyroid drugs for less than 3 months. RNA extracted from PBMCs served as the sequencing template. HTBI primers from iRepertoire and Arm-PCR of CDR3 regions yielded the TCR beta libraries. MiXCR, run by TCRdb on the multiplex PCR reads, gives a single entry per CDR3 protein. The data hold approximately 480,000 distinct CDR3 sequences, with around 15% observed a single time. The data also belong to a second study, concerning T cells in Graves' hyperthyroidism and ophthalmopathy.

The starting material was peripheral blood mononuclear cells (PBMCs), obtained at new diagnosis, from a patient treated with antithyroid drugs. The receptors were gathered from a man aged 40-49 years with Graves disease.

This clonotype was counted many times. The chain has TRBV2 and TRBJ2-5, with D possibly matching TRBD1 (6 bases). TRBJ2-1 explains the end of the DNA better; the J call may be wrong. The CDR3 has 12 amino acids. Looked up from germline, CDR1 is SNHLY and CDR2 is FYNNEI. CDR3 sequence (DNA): TGTGCCAGCACCAAGGACAGAGATGAGCAGTTCTTC. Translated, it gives CASTKDRDEQFF.

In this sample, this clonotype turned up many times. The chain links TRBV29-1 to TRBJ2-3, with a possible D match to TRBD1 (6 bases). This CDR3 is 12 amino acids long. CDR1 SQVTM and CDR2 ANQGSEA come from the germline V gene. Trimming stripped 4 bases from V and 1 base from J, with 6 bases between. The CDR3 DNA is TGCAGCGTTGGACAGGGCACAGATACGCAGTATTTT. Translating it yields CSVGQGTDTQYF.

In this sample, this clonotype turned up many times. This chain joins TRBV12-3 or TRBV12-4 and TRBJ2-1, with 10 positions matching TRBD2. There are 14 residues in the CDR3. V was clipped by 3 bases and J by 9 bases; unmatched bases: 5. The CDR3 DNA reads TGTGCCAGCAGTTTGAGCGGGAGGGGAGGTGAGCAGTTCTTC. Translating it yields CASSLSGRGGEQFF.

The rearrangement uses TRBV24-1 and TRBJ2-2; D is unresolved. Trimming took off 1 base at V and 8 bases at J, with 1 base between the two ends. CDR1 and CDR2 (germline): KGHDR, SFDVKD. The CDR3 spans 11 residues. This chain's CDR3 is CATSDLGELFF. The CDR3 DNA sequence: TGTGCCACCAGTGATTTAGGGGAGCTGTTTTTT.

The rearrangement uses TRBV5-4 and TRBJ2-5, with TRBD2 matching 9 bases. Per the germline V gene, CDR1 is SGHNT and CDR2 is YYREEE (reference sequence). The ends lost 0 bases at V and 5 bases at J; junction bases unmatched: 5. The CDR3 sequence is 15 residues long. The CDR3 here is CASSLVSGSWETQYF. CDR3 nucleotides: TGTGCCAGCAGCTTGGTTAGCGGGAGTTGGGAGACCCAGTACTTC.

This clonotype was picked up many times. The CDR3 nucleotides are TGCAGTGCCACCGAACGCACAGATACGCAGTATTTT. Translated: CSATERTDTQYF. The chain couples TRBV20-1 to TRBJ2-3; D call uncertain. Germline V gene sequence: CDR1 DFQATT, CDR2 SNEGSKA (reference sequence). The CDR3 runs to 12 residues. Deletions cut 6 bases from V and 1 base from J, with 8 bases between.

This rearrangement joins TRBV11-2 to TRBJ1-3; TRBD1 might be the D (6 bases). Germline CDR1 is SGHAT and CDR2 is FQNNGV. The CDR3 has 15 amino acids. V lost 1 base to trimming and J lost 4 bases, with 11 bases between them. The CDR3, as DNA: TGTGCCAGCAGCTTAGCCCAGGGGAGGGGAAACACCATATATTTT. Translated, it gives CASSLAQGRGNTIYF.

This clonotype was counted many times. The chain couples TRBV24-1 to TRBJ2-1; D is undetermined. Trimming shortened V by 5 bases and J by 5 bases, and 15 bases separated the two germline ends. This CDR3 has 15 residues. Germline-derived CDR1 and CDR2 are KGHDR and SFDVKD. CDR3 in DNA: TGTGCCACCAGTGGAGAAGGAGTGGGTGACAATGAGCAGTTCTTC. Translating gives CATSGEGVGDNEQFF.

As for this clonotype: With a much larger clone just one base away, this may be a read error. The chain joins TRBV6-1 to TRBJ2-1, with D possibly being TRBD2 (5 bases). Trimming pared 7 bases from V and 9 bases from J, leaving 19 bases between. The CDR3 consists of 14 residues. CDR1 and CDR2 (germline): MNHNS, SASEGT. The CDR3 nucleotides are TGTGCCAGCATGATCTTGCGGGCGGGCAGTGAGCAGTTCTTC. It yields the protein CASMILRAGSEQFF.

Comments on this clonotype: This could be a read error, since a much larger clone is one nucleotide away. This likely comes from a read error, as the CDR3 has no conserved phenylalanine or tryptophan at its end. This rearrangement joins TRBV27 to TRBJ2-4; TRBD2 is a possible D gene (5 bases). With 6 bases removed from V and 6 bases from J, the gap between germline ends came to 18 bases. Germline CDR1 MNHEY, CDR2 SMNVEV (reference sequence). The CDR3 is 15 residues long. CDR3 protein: CASSPTLDGGNIQYL. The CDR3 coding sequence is TGTGCCAGCAGCCCTACACTGGACGGAGGAAACATTCAGTACCTC.

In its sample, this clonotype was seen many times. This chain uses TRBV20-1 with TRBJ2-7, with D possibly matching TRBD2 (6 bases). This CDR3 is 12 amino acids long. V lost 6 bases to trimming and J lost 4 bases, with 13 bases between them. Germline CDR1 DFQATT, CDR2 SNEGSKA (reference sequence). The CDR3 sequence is CSAPRGGYEQYF. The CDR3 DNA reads TGCAGTGCCCCGAGAGGAGGGTACGAGCAGTACTTC.

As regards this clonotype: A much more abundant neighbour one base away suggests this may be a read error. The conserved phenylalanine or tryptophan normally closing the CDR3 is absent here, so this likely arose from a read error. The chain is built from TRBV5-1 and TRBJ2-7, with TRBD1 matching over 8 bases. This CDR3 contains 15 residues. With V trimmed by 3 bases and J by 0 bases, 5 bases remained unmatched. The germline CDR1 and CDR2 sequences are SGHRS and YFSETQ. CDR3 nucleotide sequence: TGCGCCAGCAGCTACGGACAGGGCCACTCCTACGAGCAGTACCTC. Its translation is CASSYGQGHSYEQYL.

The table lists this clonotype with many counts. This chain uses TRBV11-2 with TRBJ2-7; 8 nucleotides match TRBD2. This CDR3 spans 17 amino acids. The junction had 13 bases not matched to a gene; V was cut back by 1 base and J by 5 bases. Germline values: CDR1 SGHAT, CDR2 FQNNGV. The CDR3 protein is CASSLVGAAGGSHEQYF. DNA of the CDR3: TGTGCCAGCAGCTTAGTCGGGGCGGCGGGAGGATCCCACGAGCAGTACTTC. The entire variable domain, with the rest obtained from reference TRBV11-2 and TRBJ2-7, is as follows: EAGVAQSPRYKIIEKRQSVAFWCNPISGHATLYWYQQILGQGPKLLIQFQNNGVVDDSQLPKDRFSAERLKGVDSTLKIQPAKLEDSAVYLCASSLVGAAGGSHEQYFGPGTRLTVT.

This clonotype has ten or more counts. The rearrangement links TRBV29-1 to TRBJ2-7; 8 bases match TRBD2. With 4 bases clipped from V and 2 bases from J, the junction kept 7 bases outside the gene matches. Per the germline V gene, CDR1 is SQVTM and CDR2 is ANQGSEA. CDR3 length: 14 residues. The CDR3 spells CSVGFSGNTYEQYF. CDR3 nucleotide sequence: TGCAGCGTTGGTTTTAGCGGGAATACCTACGAGCAGTACTTC.

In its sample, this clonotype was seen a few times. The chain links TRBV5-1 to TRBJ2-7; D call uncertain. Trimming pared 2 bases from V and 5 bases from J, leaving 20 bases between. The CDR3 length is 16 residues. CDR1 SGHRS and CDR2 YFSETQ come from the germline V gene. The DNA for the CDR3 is TGCGCCAGCAGCTTCCTCCCTCGTGCAGTCCCAGACGAGCAGTACTTC. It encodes CASSFLPRAVPDEQYF.

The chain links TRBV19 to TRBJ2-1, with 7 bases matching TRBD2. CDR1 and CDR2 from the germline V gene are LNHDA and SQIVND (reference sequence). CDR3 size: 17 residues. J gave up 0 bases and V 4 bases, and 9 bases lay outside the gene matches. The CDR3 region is CASSSWREGSSYNEQFF. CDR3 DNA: TGTGCCAGTAGTAGCTGGAGGGAGGGAAGCTCCTACAATGAGCAGTTCTTC.

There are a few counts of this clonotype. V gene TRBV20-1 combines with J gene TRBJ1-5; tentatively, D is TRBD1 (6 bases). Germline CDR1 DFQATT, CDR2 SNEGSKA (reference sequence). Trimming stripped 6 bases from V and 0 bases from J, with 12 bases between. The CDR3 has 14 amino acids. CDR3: CSATRGHSNQPQHF. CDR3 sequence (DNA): TGCAGTGCAACCAGGGGACATAGCAATCAGCCCCAGCATTTT.

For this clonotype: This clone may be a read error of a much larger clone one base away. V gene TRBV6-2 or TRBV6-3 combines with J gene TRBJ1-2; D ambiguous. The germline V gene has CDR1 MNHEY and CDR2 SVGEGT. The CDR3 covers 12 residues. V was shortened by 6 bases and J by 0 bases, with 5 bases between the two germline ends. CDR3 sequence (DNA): TGTGCCAGCAGGCGAACTAACTATGGCTACACCTTC. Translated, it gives CASRRTNYGYTF.

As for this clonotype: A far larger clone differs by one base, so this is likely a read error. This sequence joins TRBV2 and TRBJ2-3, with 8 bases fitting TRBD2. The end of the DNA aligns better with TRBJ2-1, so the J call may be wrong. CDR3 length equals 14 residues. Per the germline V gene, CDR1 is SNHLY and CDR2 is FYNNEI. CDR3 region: CASRSGGRSETQFF. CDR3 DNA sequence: TGTGCCAGCAGGTCGGGCGGGAGGAGTGAGACCCAGTTCTTC.

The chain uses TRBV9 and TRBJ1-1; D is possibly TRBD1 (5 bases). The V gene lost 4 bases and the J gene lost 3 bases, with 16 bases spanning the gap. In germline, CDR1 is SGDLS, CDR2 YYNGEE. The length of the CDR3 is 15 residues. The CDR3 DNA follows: TGTGCCAGCAGCCCTGCCCAGGGTTGGGACACTGAAGCTTTCTTT. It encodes CASSPAQGWDTEAFF. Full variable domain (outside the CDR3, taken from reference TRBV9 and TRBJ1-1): DSGVTQTPKHLITATGQRVTLRCSPRSGDLSVYWYQQSLDQGLQFLIQYYNGEERAKGNILERFSAQQFPDLHSELNLSSLELGDSALYFCASSPAQGWDTEAFFGQGTRLTVV.

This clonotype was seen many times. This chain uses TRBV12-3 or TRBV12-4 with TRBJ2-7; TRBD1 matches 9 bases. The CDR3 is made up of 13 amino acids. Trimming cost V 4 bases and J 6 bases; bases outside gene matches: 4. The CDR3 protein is CASSSGQGSEQYF. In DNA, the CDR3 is TGTGCCAGCAGTTCGGGACAGGGATCCGAGCAGTACTTC.